Shown below are 27 T cell receptor beta chains from a single sample sequenced in a study of human T cells and chemical hapten exposure. TCRdb passed the RACE reads through MiXCR, listing each CDR3 protein once. The sample has some 84,000 distinct CDR3 sequences, roughly a tenth seen once. Time point: patch test 2, 6 weeks after DPC sensitization. The treatment denotes: therapeutic diphenylcyclopropenone sensitization with weekly scalp DPC. The source was whole blood, collected in connection with sensitization to the hapten diphenylcyclopropenone (DPC). The receptor set was obtained from a woman in her 50s with alopecia areata. Some clones in this sample may be carry-over from other donors' samples.

The gene calls are TRBV5-4 and TRBJ2-7; D is unresolved. CDR1 is SGHNT, CDR2 YYREEE, per germline (reference sequence). The CDR3 extends over 15 amino acids. The V gene lost 3 bases and the J gene lost 2 bases, with 15 bases spanning the gap. This chain's CDR3 is CASSSTRSTTYEQYF. CDR3 sequence (DNA): TGTGCCAGCAGCTCTACAAGGTCTACAACCTACGAGCAGTACTTC.

This clonotype occurred many times. The chain links TRBV18 to TRBJ2-7; D possibly corresponds to TRBD2 (6 bases). CDR3 length: 13 residues. V dropped 3 bases and J dropped 4 bases, with 10 bases sitting between them. Looked up from germline, CDR1 is KGHSH and CDR2 is LQKENI. As DNA, the CDR3 is TGTGCCAGCTCACCGGGACTCGCGTACGAGCAGTACTTC. Translating gives CASSPGLAYEQYF.

A note on this clonotype: One end of the junction is discordant with germline, which a read error may explain. The genes are TRBV7-9 and TRBJ1-2, with D possibly TRBD1 on 5 matching bases. The CDR3 extends over 14 amino acids. The germline gives CDR1 SEHNR, CDR2 FQNEAQ (reference sequence). The CDR3 spells CASSLAQGTGGFTF. The CDR3 DNA reads TGTGCCAGCAGCTTAGCACAAGGGACGGGTGGCTTCACCTTC.

The chain has TRBV7-9 and TRBJ2-5, with D possibly being TRBD1 or TRBD2 (5 bases each). This CDR3 has 13 residues. Germline V lookup: CDR1 SEHNR, CDR2 FQNEAQ (reference sequence). V was pared by 3 bases and J by 2 bases, with 7 bases between. The CDR3 DNA reads as TGTGCCAGCAGCTTCGGGGCACAAGAGACCCAGTACTTC. This encodes CASSFGAQETQYF.

V is TRBV7-6 and J is TRBJ1-5; no definite D call. Per germline, CDR1 SGHVS and CDR2 FNYEAQ. V lost 4 bases, J lost 4 bases, and 14 bases lay in between. This CDR3 spans 15 amino acids. As DNA, the CDR3 is TGTGCCAGCAGCTCTGGACGGGAAGGAAATCAGCCCCAGCATTTT. Encoded protein: CASSSGREGNQPQHF.

The CDR3 sequence is CASSLSRANNEQFF. CDR3 in DNA: TGTGCCAGCAGCTTAAGCAGGGCCAACAATGAGCAGTTCTTC. This chain links TRBV11-3 with TRBJ2-1; weak D call: TRBD1 (5 bases). The germline CDR1 and CDR2 sequences are SGHNT and YENEEA. The CDR3 length is 14 residues. V lost 2 bases, J lost 5 bases, and 10 bases lay in between.

This clonotype was detected many times. The chain employs TRBV29-1 and TRBJ2-1; D not resolved. Looked up from germline, CDR1 is SQVTM and CDR2 is ANQGSEA. This CDR3 contains 13 residues. V was shortened by 4 bases and J by 10 bases, with 17 bases between the two germline ends. The CDR3 DNA reads as TGCAGCGTTGCCGGACGTATTGGAGAAGAGCAGTTCTTC. It yields the protein CSVAGRIGEEQFF.

In this sample, this clonotype turned up many times. The rearrangement uses TRBV28 and TRBJ2-7; D perhaps matches TRBD1 (6 bases). There are 12 residues in the CDR3. Trimming took 5 bases from V and 6 from J, leaving 11 bases between them. Germline V gene sequence: CDR1 MDHEN, CDR2 SYDVKM. The CDR3 nucleotides read TGTGCCAGCAGTAATCAGGGGTTCGAGCAGTACTTC. It codes for CASSNQGFEQYF.

This clonotype was counted at least ten times. The chain carries TRBV11-2 and TRBJ2-1; either TRBD1 or TRBD2 may supply D (5 bases each). The germline CDR1 and CDR2 sequences are SGHAT and FQNNGV. The CDR3 runs 17 residues. Trimming took off 4 bases at V and 2 bases at J, with 18 bases between the two ends. The CDR3 is CASSSTGTASPYNEQFF. The CDR3 DNA follows: TGTGCCAGCAGCTCAACTGGGACCGCATCCCCCTACAATGAGCAGTTCTTC.

This clonotype was recorded at least ten times. The chain uses TRBV6-2 or TRBV6-3 and TRBJ1-5; D remains unclear. CDR3 length equals 12 residues. The V end was cut by 6 bases, the J end by 6 bases, with 9 bases between. The germline CDR1 and CDR2 sequences are MNHEY and SVGEGT. Here the CDR3 reads CASRDTGQPQHF. In DNA, the CDR3 is TGTGCCAGCAGGGATACTGGTCAGCCCCAGCATTTT.

This rearrangement joins TRBV6-6 to TRBJ1-1, with D hard to call. V dropped 3 bases and J dropped 4 bases, with 9 bases sitting between them. CDR3 length: 13 residues. The germline V gene encodes CDR1 MNHNY and CDR2 SVGAGI (reference sequence). CDR3 residues: CASSYARVTEAFF. DNA of the CDR3: TGTGCCAGCAGTTATGCGAGGGTCACTGAAGCTTTCTTT.

The chain is built from TRBV29-1 and TRBJ1-1, with 8 bases matching TRBD1. Germline V gives CDR1 SQVTM, CDR2 ANQGSEA. Trimming cost V 7 bases and J 0 bases; bases outside gene matches: 4. This CDR3 contains 13 residues. The CDR3 loop reads CSGRQGLNTEAFF. The CDR3 nucleotides are TGCAGCGGCAGACAGGGGCTGAACACTGAAGCTTTCTTT.

This clonotype has just a few counts. V gene TRBV18 combines with J gene TRBJ2-7; 13 bases match TRBD2. This CDR3 has 17 residues. Germline V gene lookup returns CDR1 KGHSH and CDR2 LQKENI. J gave up 7 bases and V 4 bases, and 13 bases lay outside the gene matches. The CDR3, as DNA: TGTGCCAGCTCACTAGGGACTAGCGGGACTGGCGGGGGAGAGCAGTACTTC. This sequence encodes CASSLGTSGTGGGEQYF.

The genes are TRBV20-1 and TRBJ1-1; D ambiguous. Germline loops: CDR1 DFQATT, CDR2 SNEGSKA (reference sequence). Deletions cut 3 bases from V and 10 bases from J, with 12 bases between. CDR3 length: 11 residues. CDR3 region: CSASANLGAFF. Written as DNA, the CDR3 is TGCAGTGCTAGCGCGAATTTAGGAGCTTTCTTT.

This clonotype was observed at least ten times. The genes are TRBV7-9 and TRBJ2-1; TRBD2 is a possible D gene (6 bases). CDR1 is SEHNR, CDR2 FQNEAQ, per germline (reference sequence). V was shortened by 2 bases and J by 4 bases, with 9 bases between the two germline ends. This CDR3 spans 14 amino acids. CDR3 sequence (DNA): TGTGCCAGCAGCTTATTACGGGGGTACAATGAGCAGTTCTTC. Its translation is CASSLLRGYNEQFF.

Of note for this clonotype: A read error may explain this, as a much larger clone is one base away. This chain connects TRBV11-3 to TRBJ2-2; a possible D gene is TRBD2 (6 bases). This CDR3 has 13 residues. CDR1 and CDR2 from the germline V gene are SGHNT and YENEEA. Deletions cut 5 bases from V and 4 bases from J, with 8 bases between. In nucleotides, the CDR3 is TGTGCCAGCAGCCCCGGGGGCACCGGGGAGCTGTTTTTT. This encodes CASSPGGTGELFF. Based on the CDR3 plus reference TRBV11-3 and TRBJ2-2, the full variable domain is EAGVVQSPRYKIIEKKQPVAFWCNPISGHNTLYWYLQNLGQGPELLIRYENEEAVDDSQLPKDRFSAERLKGVDSTLKIQPAELGDSAVYLCASSPGGTGELFFGEGSRLTVL.

V usage is TRBV29-1 and J usage is TRBJ1-2; D not resolved. V was trimmed by 5 bases and J by 2 bases, leaving 6 bases between them. This CDR3 has 11 residues. Germline V gives CDR1 SQVTM, CDR2 ANQGSEA. The CDR3 protein is CSVYTNYGYTF. The CDR3 DNA reads as TGCAGCGTTTACACGAACTATGGCTACACCTTC. Full variable domain (rest looked up from reference TRBV29-1 and TRBJ1-2): SAVISQKPSRDICQRGTSLTIQCQVDSQVTMMFWYRQQPGQSLTLIATANQGSEATYESGFVIDKFPISRPNLTFSTLTVSNMSPEDSSIYLCSVYTNYGYTFGSGTRLTVV.

This clonotype was found a few times. The rearrangement links TRBV7-9 to TRBJ2-1, with TRBD2 as a possible D gene (6 bases). There are 22 residues in the CDR3. Germline V gives CDR1 SEHNR, CDR2 FQNEAQ (reference sequence). V lost 6 bases and J 0 bases, leaving 33 bases between the germline ends. Here the CDR3 DNA reads TGTGCCAGCAGTCGATTAGCCGGGAGCGTTCTCGCCACAAATAGCTCCTACAATGAGCAGTTCTTC. Translating gives CASSRLAGSVLATNSSYNEQFF.

The chain combines TRBV2 with TRBJ2-5; 7 bases align to TRBD1. Losses at the gene ends were 3 bases for V and 7 bases for J; bases not matched to a gene: 8. Germline values: CDR1 SNHLY, CDR2 FYNNEI. The CDR3 is 14 residues long. The CDR3 here is CASSDPTGHPTQYF. DNA of the CDR3: TGTGCCAGCAGTGACCCGACAGGGCACCCGACCCAGTACTTC.

This clonotype was seen at least ten times. One junction end does not reproduce the germline sequence, and a read error may be involved. This chain uses TRBV6-6 with TRBJ1-2; D perhaps matches TRBD1 (5 bases). There are 15 residues in the CDR3. In germline, CDR1 is MNHNY, CDR2 SVGAGI (reference sequence). CDR3 DNA sequence: TGTGTCAGCAGTTACCCTTCCGGGGCCGACTATGGCTACACCTTC. Protein: CVSSYPSGADYGYTF.

The table lists this clonotype with many counts. The genes are TRBV14 and TRBJ1-1; tentative D call: TRBD1 (5 bases). Per the germline V gene, CDR1 is SGHDN and CDR2 is FVKESK. V lost 1 base and J 1 base, leaving 10 bases between the germline ends. This CDR3 is built from 15 residues. In nucleotides, the CDR3 is TGTGCCAGCAGCCAAGCAAACAGGCAGAACACTGAAGCTTTCTTT. It codes for CASSQANRQNTEAFF.

Many counts were recorded for this clonotype. The genes are TRBV7-2 and TRBJ2-5; 11 nucleotides agree with TRBD1. The CDR3 has 19 residues. Germline CDR1 reads SGHTA; CDR2 reads FQGNSA. V shed 5 bases and J 5 bases; nucleotides not matched to a gene: 19. The CDR3 protein is CASSPLPVGQGEVVETQYF. CDR3 nucleotide sequence: TGTGCCAGCAGCCCCCTTCCAGTGGGACAGGGGGAGGTTGTGGAGACCCAGTACTTC.

The sample holds many counts of this clonotype. DNA for the CDR3: TGCAGTGCTAGAGGAGCGGGAGGTGAAATTAACGAGCAGTACTTC. It codes for CSARGAGGEINEQYF. This chain joins TRBV20-1 and TRBJ2-7; 9 positions agree with TRBD2. J lost 5 bases, V lost 1 base, and 9 bases had no gene match. The CDR3 contains 15 residues. The germline V gene has CDR1 DFQATT and CDR2 SNEGSKA (reference sequence).

In this sample, this clonotype turned up a few times. This sequence joins TRBV12-3 or TRBV12-4 and TRBJ2-3, with 10 bases lining up with TRBD2. CDR3 length equals 16 residues. V was pared by 3 bases and J by 3 bases, with 6 bases of the junction left unmatched. The CDR3 nucleotides are TGTGCCAGCAGTTTCCTAGCGGGAGCGGGGACAGATACGCAGTATTTT. This codes for CASSFLAGAGTDTQYF.

This clonotype has a count of ten or more. The chain recombines TRBV29-1 with TRBJ2-6; no clear D. The germline V gene encodes CDR1 SQVTM and CDR2 ANQGSEA. The CDR3 sequence is 12 residues long. V was cut by 5 bases and J by 4 bases, with 6 bases left in between. In nucleotides, the CDR3 is TGCAGCGTTTGGCTAGGGGCCAACGTCCTGACTTTC. This codes for CSVWLGANVLTF.

Ten or more counts support this clonotype. The chain joins TRBV9 to TRBJ2-1; D call uncertain. Trimming pared 0 bases from V and 2 bases from J, leaving 6 bases between. The CDR3 is made up of 14 amino acids. CDR1 is SGDLS and CDR2 is YYNGEE in the germline V gene. As DNA, the CDR3 is TGTGCCAGCAGCGTAGATTGGCCCTACAATGAGCAGTTCTTC. It encodes CASSVDWPYNEQFF. Using reference TRBV9 and TRBJ2-1 for the parts outside the CDR3, the full variable domain is DSGVTQTPKHLITATGQRVTLRCSPRSGDLSVYWYQQSLDQGLQFLIQYYNGEERAKGNILERFSAQQFPDLHSELNLSSLELGDSALYFCASSVDWPYNEQFFGPGTRLTVL.

This clonotype has a handful of counts. The V call is TRBV12-3 or TRBV12-4, the J call TRBJ1-5, with 10 bases lining up with TRBD1. CDR3 length equals 15 residues. The V gene end was trimmed by 6 bases and the J gene end by 9 bases; junction bases not matched to a gene: 11. This CDR3 is CASSVGQGPVSPQHF. The CDR3 nucleotides read TGTGCCAGCAGCGTGGGACAGGGGCCGGTTTCGCCCCAGCATTTT.